These T cell receptor beta chains were read from a single sample in a study of blood T cell repertoires in COVID-19. Sequenced by immunoSEQ multiplex PCR; TCRdb stores in-frame clones only, minus some. The data show 250,000 to 300,000 clones, 81% seen once. Sequenced sample: peripheral blood. The source is a woman aged 60-75 years with active or convalescent COVID-19. CDR3s leave out the opening cysteine and the closing phenylalanine or tryptophan. Fields, in order: V gene, J gene, CDR3 protein.

TRBV7-7	TRBJ2-7	ASSLEAGAHEQY
TRBV7-3	TRBJ2-4	ASSLESTSVLH
TRBV6-5	TRBJ1-6	ATDGGQGNSPLH
TRBV28	TRBJ1-4	ASSQPSNRGEKLF
TRBV11-2	TRBJ2-5	ASSQGLAGGVRETQY
TRBV5-1	TRBJ1-1	ASSDGQWGTEAF
TRBV4-3	TRBJ1-2	ASSQIARGGLYGYT
TRBV2	TRBJ1-2	ASSEFWTGIYGYT
TRBV5-1	TRBJ2-5	ASSVTSGGGETQY
TRBV7-9	TRBJ1-1	ASSLQRGTEAF
TRBV10-2	TRBJ1-1	ASSGGLGGMNTEAF
TRBV19	TRBJ2-7	ASRPPGQGSYEQY
TRBV6-1	TRBJ1-5	ASSDEGRGRNQPQH
TRBV12-3/TRBV12-4	TRBJ2-7	ASSLPGWWQY
TRBV2	TRBJ1-1	ASSGVRGRTEAF
TRBV5-1	TRBJ2-5	ASSFSRGPQY
TRBV5-1	TRBJ1-3	ASSPQVIDTIY
TRBV19	TRBJ2-4	ASSMLQGAGAKNIQY
TRBV7-8	TRBJ1-5	ASSLSPRSDQPQH
TRBV5-6	TRBJ2-1	ASSLLGGAPSSYNEQF
TRBV7-9	TRBJ1-6	ASSLVQGNNSPLH
TRBV6-4	TRBJ2-2	ASSSRRQGAGELF
TRBV3-1/TRBV3-2	TRBJ2-7	ASSQAGSLTYEQY
TRBV7-8	TRBJ1-1	ASSLQGRGAEAF
TRBV7-3	TRBJ1-1	ASSLSPYTEAF
TRBV19	TRBJ1-1	ASTATGHPNTEAF